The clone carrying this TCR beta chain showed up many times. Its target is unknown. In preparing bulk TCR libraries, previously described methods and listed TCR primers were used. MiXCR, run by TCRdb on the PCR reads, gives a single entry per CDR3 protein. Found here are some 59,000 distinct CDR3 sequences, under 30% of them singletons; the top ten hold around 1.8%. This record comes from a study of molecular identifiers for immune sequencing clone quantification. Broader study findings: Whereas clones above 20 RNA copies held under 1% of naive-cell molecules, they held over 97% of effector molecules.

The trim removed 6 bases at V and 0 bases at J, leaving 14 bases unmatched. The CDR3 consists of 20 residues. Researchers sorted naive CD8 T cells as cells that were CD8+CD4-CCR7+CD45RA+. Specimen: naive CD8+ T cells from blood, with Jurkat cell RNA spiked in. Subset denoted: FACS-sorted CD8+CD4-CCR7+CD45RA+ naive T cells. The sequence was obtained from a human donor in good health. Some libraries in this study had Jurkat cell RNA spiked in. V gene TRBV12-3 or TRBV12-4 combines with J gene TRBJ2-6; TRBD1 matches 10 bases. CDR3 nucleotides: TGTGCCAGCAGACACTCCCCCGGGACAGGGGATTTCTCTGGGGCCAACGTCCTGACTTTC. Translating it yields CASRHSPGTGDFSGANVLTF.